Presented here are 13 T cell receptor beta chains from one specimen sequenced in a study of early T cells in non-severe SARS-CoV-2 infection. Each CDR3 protein is one row after TCRdb ran MiXCR on the 5' RACE reads. The data hold just over 95,000 distinct CDR3 sequences, with approximately 11% observed a single time. The sequencing here drew on whole blood, taken at baseline. The receptors were sampled from an adult who was a healthcare worker with PCR-confirmed SARS-CoV-2 infection or an uninfected control (not recorded which).

This clonotype appeared many times. The chain carries TRBV29-1 and TRBJ1-5; 10 positions match TRBD1. Germline CDR1 reads SQVTM; CDR2 reads ANQGSEA. CDR3 length equals 15 residues. V dropped 0 bases and J dropped 2; count of bases not matched to a gene: 1. CDR3 sequence (DNA): TGCAGCGTTGAAGATGGGACAGGGGGCAATCAGCCCCAGCATTTT. It codes for CSVEDGTGGNQPQHF.

This sequence joins TRBV4-2 and TRBJ1-2; D gene unclear. This CDR3 has 12 residues. V gave up 3 bases and J gave up 2 bases, with 4 bases separating them. Germline values: CDR1 LGHNA, CDR2 YNFKEQ. In DNA, the CDR3 is TGTGCCAGCAGCCAGCAGAACTATGGCTACACCTTC. This encodes CASSQQNYGYTF.

This clonotype was counted only a few times. This sequence joins TRBV5-1 and TRBJ2-3, with a tentative D call TRBD1 (5 bases). Germline V gives CDR1 SGHRS, CDR2 YFSETQ. V gave up 4 bases and J gave up 2 bases, with 11 bases separating them. The CDR3 sequence is 14 residues long. In DNA form, the CDR3 reads TGCGCCAGCAGCCTTGACAGTGTCACAGATACGCAGTATTTT. As protein: CASSLDSVTDTQYF. The full variable domain, with the rest looked up from reference TRBV5-1 and TRBJ2-3, is KAGVTQTPRYLIKTRGQQVTLSCSPISGHRSVSWYQQTPGQGLQFLFEYFSETQRNKGNFPGRFSGRQFSNSRSEMNVSTLELGDSALYLCASSLDSVTDTQYFGPGTRLTVL.

The chain combines TRBV9 with TRBJ2-5, with 10 bases lining up with TRBD2. Germline CDR1 is SGDLS and CDR2 is YYNGEE. The trim removed 0 bases at V and 5 bases at J, leaving 7 bases unmatched. The CDR3 is made up of 16 amino acids. The CDR3 sequence: CASSVGASGGLETQYF. DNA for the CDR3: TGTGCCAGCAGCGTAGGGGCTAGCGGGGGCCTGGAGACCCAGTACTTC.

The chain couples TRBV6-1 to TRBJ2-3; D is perhaps TRBD2 (5 bases). The CDR3 contains 14 residues. The germline gives CDR1 MNHNS, CDR2 SASEGT. V was pared by 5 bases and J by 5 bases, with 14 bases between. The chain's CDR3 is CASSPRADIDTQYF. The DNA of the CDR3 is TGTGCCAGCAGTCCGCGGGCCGACATAGATACGCAGTATTTT.

There are a few counts of this clonotype. The chain carries TRBV19 and TRBJ2-7, with 11 bases aligning to TRBD2. This CDR3 region has 14 residues. V gave up 6 bases and J gave up 7 bases; unmatched junction bases: 8. The germline CDR1 and CDR2 sequences are LNHDA and SQIVND (reference sequence). DNA of the CDR3: TGTGCCAGTAGGGGGACTAGCGGCTCTGTGGAGCAGTACTTC. It translates to CASRGTSGSVEQYF.

This clonotype was seen more than once but under ten times. The chain uses TRBV20-1 and TRBJ2-1; D gene unclear. CDR1 is DFQATT, CDR2 SNEGSKA, per germline (reference sequence). This CDR3 spans 14 amino acids. Trimming removed 3 bases at V and 0 bases at J, with 9 bases between. The CDR3 sequence: CSASDSSSYNEQFF. The CDR3 DNA is TGCAGTGCTAGCGACTCAAGCTCCTACAATGAGCAGTTCTTC.

The CDR3 region has the DNA TGTGCCAGCAAACCCCTCGGGCATAGCACAGATACGCAGTATTTT. Its protein is CASKPLGHSTDTQYF. The V gene is TRBV6-5, the J gene TRBJ2-3; D gene ambiguous. Germline-derived CDR1 and CDR2 are MNHEY and SVGAGI. CDR3 size: 15 residues. V gave up 7 bases and J gave up 0 bases, with 14 bases separating them.

A few counts support this clonotype. CDR3 in DNA: TGTGCCAGCAGCTCACAGACAATGAACACTGAAGCTTTCTTT. It is translated as CASSSQTMNTEAFF. V gene TRBV7-2 combines with J gene TRBJ1-1; no reliable D call. V dropped 4 bases and J dropped 0 bases, with 9 bases sitting between them. CDR1 is SGHTA and CDR2 is FQGNSA in the germline V gene. This CDR3 has 14 residues.

The chain is built from TRBV20-1 and TRBJ2-2; 16 bases align to TRBD2. This CDR3 is built from 16 residues. With V trimmed by 7 bases and J by 6 bases, 8 bases remained unmatched. Germline assignment: CDR1 DFQATT and CDR2 SNEGSKA (reference sequence). The CDR3 coding sequence is TGCAGTGTTCCGGGACTAGCGGGAGGGCGTTCCGGGGAGCTGTTTTTT. It yields the protein CSVPGLAGGRSGELFF.

This chain links TRBV7-8 with TRBJ1-1; 8 bases fit TRBD1. The germline CDR1 and CDR2 sequences are SGHVS and FQNEAQ. The CDR3 is 15 amino acids. V shed 0 bases and J 4 bases; nucleotides not matched to a gene: 4. The CDR3 reads CASSLAQGDSTEAFF. CDR3 nucleotides: TGTGCCAGCAGCTTAGCACAGGGGGATTCCACTGAAGCTTTCTTT.

The CDR3 loop is CASTPGKDYYNEQFF. CDR3 in DNA: TGTGCCAGCACCCCGGGAAAGGACTACTACAATGAGCAGTTCTTC. The rearrangement uses TRBV21-1 and TRBJ2-1; the DNA was not used to check the table's D call, TRBD1. TRBV21-1 is given as a pseudogene. The CDR3 sequence is 15 residues long.

This clonotype was counted at least ten times. The rearrangement links TRBV4-1 to TRBJ1-1, with D uncertain. The CDR3 is 15 residues long. CDR1 is MGHRA and CDR2 is YSYEKL in the germline V gene. The V end was cut by 0 bases, the J end by 1 base, with 9 bases between. As DNA, the CDR3 is TGCGCCAGCAGCCAAGATCGGGCCAGGAACACTGAAGCTTTCTTT. It translates to CASSQDRARNTEAFF.